A single T cell receptor (beta chain) is shown here with its context. The sample originates from a study of blood T cell repertoires in COVID-19. The CDR3 contains 16 residues. Looked up from germline, CDR1 is MNHEY and CDR2 is SVGAGI. The V gene end was trimmed by 0 bases and the J gene end by 7 bases; junction bases not matched to a gene: 11. The repertoire was sequenced with immunoSEQ multiplex PCR; TCRdb's copy has only in-frame clones and lacks some. The sample holds around 700,000 clones, 90% seen once. This TCR derives from a woman between 18 and 29 years old with acute or convalescent COVID-19. The J gene is TRBJ1-2, the V gene TRBV6-5; 7 bases fit TRBD1. Sequencing was done on a sample of peripheral blood. The CDR3, as DNA: TGTGCCAGCAGTTACTCGGGAAACAGGGGTCCAGCTGGCTACACCTTC. Amino acids: CASSYSGNRGPAGYTF.